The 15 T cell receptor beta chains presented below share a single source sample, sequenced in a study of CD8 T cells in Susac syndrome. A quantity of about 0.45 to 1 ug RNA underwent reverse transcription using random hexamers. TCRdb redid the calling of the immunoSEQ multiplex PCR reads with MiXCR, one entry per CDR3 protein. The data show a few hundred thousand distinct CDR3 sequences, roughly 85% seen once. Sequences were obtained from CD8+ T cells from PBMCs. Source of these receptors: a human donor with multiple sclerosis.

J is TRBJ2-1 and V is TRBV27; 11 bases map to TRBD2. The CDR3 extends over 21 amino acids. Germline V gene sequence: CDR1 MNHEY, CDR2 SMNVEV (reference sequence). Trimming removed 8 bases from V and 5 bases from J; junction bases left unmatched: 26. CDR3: CASGPFVGLAGGIPYDNEQFF. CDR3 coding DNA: TGTGCCAGCGGACCCTTTGTGGGATTAGCGGGAGGGATCCCTTACGACAATGAGCAGTTCTTC.

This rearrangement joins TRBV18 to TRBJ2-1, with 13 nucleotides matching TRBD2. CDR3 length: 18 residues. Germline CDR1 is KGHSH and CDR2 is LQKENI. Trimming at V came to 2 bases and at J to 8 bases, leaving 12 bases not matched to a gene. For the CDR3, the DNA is TGTGCCAGCTCACCAAGGTTCACTAGCGGGAGGGTTCGCGATGAGCAGTTCTTC. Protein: CASSPRFTSGRVRDEQFF.

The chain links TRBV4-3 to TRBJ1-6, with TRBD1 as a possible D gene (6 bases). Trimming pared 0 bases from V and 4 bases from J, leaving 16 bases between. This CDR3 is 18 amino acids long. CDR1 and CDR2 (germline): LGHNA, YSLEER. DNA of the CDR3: TGCGCCAGCAGCCAAGATCTGTCCAGGGGTTTTTATAATTCACCCCTCCACTTT. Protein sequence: CASSQDLSRGFYNSPLHF.

CDR3 sequence: CASSQDHERGGNTGELFF. The CDR3 nucleotides read TGCGCCAGCAGCCAAGATCATGAGAGGGGGGGAAACACCGGGGAGCTGTTTTTT. The chain employs TRBV4-3 and TRBJ2-2; maybe TRBD2 (7 bases). This CDR3 contains 18 residues. Germline CDR1 reads LGHNA; CDR2 reads YSLEER. V was cut by 0 bases and J by 2 bases, with 16 bases left in between.

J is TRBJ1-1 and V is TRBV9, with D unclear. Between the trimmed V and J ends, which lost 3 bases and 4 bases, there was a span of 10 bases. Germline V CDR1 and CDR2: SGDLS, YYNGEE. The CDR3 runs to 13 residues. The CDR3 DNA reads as TGTGCCAGCAGCGCGGGCGCTGGCACTGAAGCTTTCTTT. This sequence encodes CASSAGAGTEAFF.

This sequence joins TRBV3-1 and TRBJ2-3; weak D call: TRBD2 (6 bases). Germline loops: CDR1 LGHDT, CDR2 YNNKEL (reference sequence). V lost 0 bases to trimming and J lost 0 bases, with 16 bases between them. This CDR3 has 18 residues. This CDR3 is CASSQDLRLDESTDTQYF. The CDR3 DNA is TGTGCCAGCAGCCAAGATCTACGACTAGATGAGAGCACAGATACGCAGTATTTT.

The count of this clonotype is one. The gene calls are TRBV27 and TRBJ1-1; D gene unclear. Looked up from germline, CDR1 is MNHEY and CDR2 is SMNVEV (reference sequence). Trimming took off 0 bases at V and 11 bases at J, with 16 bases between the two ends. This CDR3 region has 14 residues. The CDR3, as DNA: TGTGCCAGCAGTTTATCGATAAGGGCCAGGAGCGCTTTCTTT. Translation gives CASSLSIRARSAFF.

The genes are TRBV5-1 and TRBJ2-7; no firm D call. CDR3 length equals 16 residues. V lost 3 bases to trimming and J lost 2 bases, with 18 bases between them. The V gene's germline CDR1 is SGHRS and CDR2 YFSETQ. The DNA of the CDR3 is TGCGCCAGCAGCTCAAACAATCACAACGACCCCTACGAGCAGTACTTC. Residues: CASSSNNHNDPYEQYF.

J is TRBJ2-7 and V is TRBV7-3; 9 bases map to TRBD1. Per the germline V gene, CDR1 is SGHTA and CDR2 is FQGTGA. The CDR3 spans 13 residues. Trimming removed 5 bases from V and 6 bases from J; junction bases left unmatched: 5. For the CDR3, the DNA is TGTGCCAGCAGCCCTTCGACAGGGGGCGAGCAGTACTTC. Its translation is CASSPSTGGEQYF.

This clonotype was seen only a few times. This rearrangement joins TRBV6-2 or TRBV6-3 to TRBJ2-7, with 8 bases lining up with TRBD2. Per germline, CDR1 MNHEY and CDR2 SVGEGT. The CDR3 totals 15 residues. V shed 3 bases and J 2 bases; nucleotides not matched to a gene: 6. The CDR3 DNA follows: TGTGCCAGCAGTTATCCCTCAGCGGGGGCCTACGAGCAGTACTTC. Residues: CASSYPSAGAYEQYF.

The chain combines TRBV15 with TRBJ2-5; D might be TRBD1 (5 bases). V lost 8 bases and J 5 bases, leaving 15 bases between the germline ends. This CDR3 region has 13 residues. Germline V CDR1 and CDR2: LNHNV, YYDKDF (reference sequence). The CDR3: CATRTLAWETQYF. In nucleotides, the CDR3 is TGTGCCACCCGGACACTCGCTTGGGAGACCCAGTACTTC.

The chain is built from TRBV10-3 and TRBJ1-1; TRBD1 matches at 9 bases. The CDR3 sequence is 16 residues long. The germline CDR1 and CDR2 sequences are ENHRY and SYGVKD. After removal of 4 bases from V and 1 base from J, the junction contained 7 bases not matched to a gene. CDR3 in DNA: TGTGCCATCAGTGCTGAACAGGGGGCAAAGAACACTGAAGCTTTCTTT. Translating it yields CAISAEQGAKNTEAFF.

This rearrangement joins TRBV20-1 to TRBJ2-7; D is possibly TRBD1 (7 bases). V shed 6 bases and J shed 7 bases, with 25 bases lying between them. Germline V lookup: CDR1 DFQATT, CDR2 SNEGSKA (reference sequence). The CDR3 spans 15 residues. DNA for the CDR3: TGCAGTGCCCAGGGGGAGGACATCACCAAGATAGAGCAGTACTTC. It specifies CSAQGEDITKIEQYF.

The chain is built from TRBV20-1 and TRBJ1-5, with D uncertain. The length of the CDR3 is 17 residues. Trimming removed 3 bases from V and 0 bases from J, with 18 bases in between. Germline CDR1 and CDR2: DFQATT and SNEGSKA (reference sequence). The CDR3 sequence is CSASYLRTPLSNQPQHF. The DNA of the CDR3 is TGCAGTGCTAGTTACTTGAGGACGCCCCTTAGCAATCAGCCCCAGCATTTT.

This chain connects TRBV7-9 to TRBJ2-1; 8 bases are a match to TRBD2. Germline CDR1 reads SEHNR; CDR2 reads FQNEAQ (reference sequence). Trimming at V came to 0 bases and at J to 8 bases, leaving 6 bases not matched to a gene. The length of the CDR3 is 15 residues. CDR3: CASSLARGSGDEQFF. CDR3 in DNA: TGTGCCAGCAGCTTAGCGCGGGGTAGCGGGGATGAGCAGTTCTTC.